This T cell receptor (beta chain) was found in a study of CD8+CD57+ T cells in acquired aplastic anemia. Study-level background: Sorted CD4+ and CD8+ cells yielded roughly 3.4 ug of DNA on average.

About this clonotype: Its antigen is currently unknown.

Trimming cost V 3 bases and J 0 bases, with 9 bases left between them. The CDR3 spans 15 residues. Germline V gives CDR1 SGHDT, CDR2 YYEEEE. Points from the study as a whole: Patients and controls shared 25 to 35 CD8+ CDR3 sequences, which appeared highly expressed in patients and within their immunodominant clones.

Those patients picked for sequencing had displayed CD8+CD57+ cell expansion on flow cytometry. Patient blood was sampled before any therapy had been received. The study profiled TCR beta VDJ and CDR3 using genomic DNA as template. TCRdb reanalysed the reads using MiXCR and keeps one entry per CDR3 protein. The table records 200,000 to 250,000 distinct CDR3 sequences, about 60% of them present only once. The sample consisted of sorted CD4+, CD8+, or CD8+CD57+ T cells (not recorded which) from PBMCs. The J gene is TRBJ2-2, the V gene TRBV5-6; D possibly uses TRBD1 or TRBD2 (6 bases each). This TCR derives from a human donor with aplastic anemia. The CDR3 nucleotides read TGTGCCAGCAGCTGGGGGGCGACGAACACCGGGGAGCTGTTTTTT. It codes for CASSWGATNTGELFF.